One sample yielded the 16 T cell receptor beta chains listed below, sequenced in a study of vaccination and CD4 T cells after COVID-19. These receptors' targets are unknown. This sample's treatment: approximately nine-day PBMC culture with coronavirus spike peptide pools or control peptides (ViraFEST assay). Those CD4+ T cells from the unexposed donor predate the COVID-19 pandemic (2011-2018). The Oncomine TCR Beta short-read assay was applied to DNA of cultured CD4+ T cells. From the PCR reads, TCRdb called clonotypes with MiXCR, one entry per CDR3 protein. The sample lists more than 8,500 distinct CDR3 sequences, about 60% occurring once. The sequencing input was CD4+ T cells from blood, cultured in vitro. The receptor set was obtained from a human donor in good health.

This chain links TRBV7-9 with TRBJ2-1, with D possibly being TRBD2 (6 bases). The CDR3 sequence is 14 residues long. CDR1 is SEHNR and CDR2 is FQNEAQ in the germline V gene (reference sequence). Trimming took off 5 bases at V and 6 bases at J, with 14 bases between the two ends. CDR3 residues: CASSHVRGSNEQFF. In DNA form, the CDR3 reads TGTGCCAGCAGCCATGTACGGGGGAGCAATGAGCAGTTCTTC.

A few counts support this clonotype. J is TRBJ2-3 and V is TRBV7-2; D is ambiguous. Germline V lookup: CDR1 SGHTA, CDR2 FQGNSA. V lost 5 bases and J 3 bases, leaving 12 bases between the germline ends. The CDR3 has 14 amino acids. CDR3 bases: TGTGCCAGCAGCCAGGTGGGTCGGACAGATACGCAGTATTTT. As protein: CASSQVGRTDTQYF.

This chain connects TRBV27 to TRBJ2-1; 8 bases line up with TRBD2. The CDR3 has 15 residues. With V trimmed by 6 bases and J by 15 bases, 19 bases remained unmatched. CDR1 MNHEY and CDR2 SMNVEV come from the germline V gene (reference sequence). CDR3 sequence reads: CASSSHGTSGGATFF. The DNA for the CDR3 is TGTGCCAGCAGCTCCCACGGGACCAGCGGGGGAGCTACGTTCTTC.

This clonotype was detected only once. V is TRBV5-1 and J is TRBJ1-1; a possible D gene is TRBD1 (5 bases). V lost 7 bases and J lost 5, with 18 bases in between. Germline loops: CDR1 SGHRS, CDR2 YFSETQ. The CDR3 length is 14 residues. CDR3 residues: CASGTRGGGTEAFF. Here the CDR3 DNA reads TGCGCCAGCGGGACCCGGGGCGGGGGGACTGAAGCTTTCTTT.

The chain combines TRBV2 with TRBJ2-1; possible D gene TRBD1, 5 bases. Trimming removed 7 bases from V and 12 bases from J, with 25 bases in between. The CDR3 length is 15 residues. The V gene's germline CDR1 is SNHLY and CDR2 FYNNEI. As DNA, the CDR3 is TGTGCCAGCACTAGGGTTGAAGGGGCCTCTAAGGTGCAGTTCTTC. It specifies CASTRVEGASKVQFF. The whole variable domain, filled in from reference TRBV2 and TRBJ2-1, reads EPEVTQTPSHQVTQMGQEVILRCVPISNHLYFYWYRQILGQKVEFLVSFYNNEISEKSEIFDDQFSVERPDGSNFTLKIRSTKLEDSAMYFCASTRVEGASKVQFFGPGTRLTVL.

Only one count was recorded for this clonotype. V usage is TRBV20-1 and J usage is TRBJ1-6; possible D gene TRBD1, 5 bases. Trimming took off 0 bases at V and 0 bases at J, with 15 bases between the two ends. Germline V gene sequence: CDR1 DFQATT, CDR2 SNEGSKA (reference sequence). The CDR3 loop spans 18 amino acids. CDR3 amino acids: CSARDRQGGSSYNSPLHF. CDR3 nucleotide sequence: TGCAGTGCTAGAGATCGGCAGGGTGGGAGCTCCTATAATTCACCCCTCCACTTT.

This clonotype was picked up a small number of times. The CDR3 nucleotides read TGTGCCAGCAGCTTGACAGGGCCCACTGAAGCTTTCTTT. Amino acid sequence: CASSLTGPTEAFF. The V gene is TRBV7-9, the J gene TRBJ1-1; 7 nucleotides line up with TRBD1. This CDR3 contains 13 residues. Germline V gives CDR1 SEHNR, CDR2 FQNEAQ (reference sequence). V lost 3 bases to trimming and J lost 4 bases; unmatched junction nucleotides: 2.

The rearrangement links TRBV20-1 to TRBJ2-5; 10 nucleotides agree with TRBD2. Germline V gene sequence: CDR1 DFQATT, CDR2 SNEGSKA (reference sequence). The CDR3 runs 14 residues. Trimming removed 5 bases from V and 5 bases from J; junction bases left unmatched: 8. CDR3 coding DNA: TGCAGTGCTGGCAGCGGGGGGGCCGGGGAGACCCAGTACTTC. Translation: CSAGSGGAGETQYF.

This chain connects TRBV7-2 to TRBJ2-3, with unresolved D. CDR1 and CDR2 from the germline V gene are SGHTA and FQGNSA. The CDR3 is made up of 13 amino acids. Trimming pared 5 bases from V and 7 bases from J, leaving 13 bases between. CDR3 sequence: CASSPLRGYTQYF. The CDR3 DNA sequence: TGTGCCAGCAGCCCCCTTAGAGGATATACGCAGTATTTT.

This clonotype was seen a single time. V is TRBV6-1 and J is TRBJ2-3; 11 bases are a match to TRBD2. The V segment lost 5 bases and the J segment 2 bases; nucleotides outside the gene matches: 12. There are 18 residues in the CDR3. CDR1 is MNHNS and CDR2 is SASEGT in the germline V gene. The CDR3 DNA reads as TGTGCCAGCAGTCTACTTCCGGGACTAGCGGATGACACAGATACGCAGTATTTT. It specifies CASSLLPGLADDTDTQYF.

This clonotype was seen more than once but under ten times. The chain combines TRBV19 with TRBJ2-3; 9 bases agree with TRBD1. The germline gives CDR1 LNHDA, CDR2 SQIVND (reference sequence). The trim removed 4 bases at V and 4 bases at J, leaving 6 bases unmatched. The length of the CDR3 is 15 residues. The CDR3 sequence: CASSKTGGEADTQYF. The CDR3 DNA follows: TGTGCCAGTAGTAAAACAGGGGGCGAGGCAGATACGCAGTATTTT.

V is TRBV7-6 and J is TRBJ2-1; 8 bases map to TRBD1. From germline, CDR1 is SGHVS and CDR2 FNYEAQ. Trimming cost V 5 bases and J 9 bases; bases outside gene matches: 9. This CDR3 comprises 14 residues. The DNA for the CDR3 is TGTGCCAGCAGCATCGCGGACAGGGAGCCTGAGCAGTTCTTC. This gives the protein CASSIADREPEQFF.

The J gene is TRBJ1-1, the V gene TRBV19, with a tentative D call TRBD1 (6 bases). Trimming removed 9 bases from V and 0 bases from J, with 20 bases in between. Germline lookup yields CDR1 LNHDA and CDR2 SQIVND (reference sequence). The CDR3 contains 16 residues. The DNA for the CDR3 is TGTGCCAGCTTTCCACGCGGGGGCCTCATGAACACTGAAGCTTTCTTT. Its protein is CASFPRGGLMNTEAFF.

This clonotype was detected only a few times. This chain joins TRBV6-5 and TRBJ1-2, with 9 bases matching TRBD1. The junction had 6 bases not matched to a gene; V was cut back by 2 bases and J by 8 bases. Germline loops: CDR1 MNHEY, CDR2 SVGAGI. The CDR3 totals 14 residues. The CDR3 nucleotides read TGTGCCAGCAGTTACGGACAGGGGATCGGAGGCTACACCTTC. It encodes CASSYGQGIGGYTF.

The chain uses TRBV11-2 and TRBJ2-1; D is possibly TRBD2 (5 bases). CDR1 and CDR2 (germline): SGHAT, FQNNGV. The CDR3 has 15 residues. V shed 0 bases and J shed 0 bases, with 6 bases lying between them. The CDR3 loop is CASSLDGDSYNEQFF. DNA for the CDR3: TGTGCCAGCAGCTTAGACGGGGACTCCTACAATGAGCAGTTCTTC.

The chain couples TRBV4-1 to TRBJ2-4; D may correspond to TRBD1 or TRBD2 (5 bases each). Germline assignment: CDR1 MGHRA and CDR2 YSYEKL. The CDR3 covers 18 residues. Deletions cut 4 bases from V and 0 bases from J, with 19 bases between. The CDR3 DNA reads as TGCGCCAGCAGCCGATCCTACGGCGAGGGGATAGCCAAAAACATTCAGTACTTC. Its translation is CASSRSYGEGIAKNIQYF.